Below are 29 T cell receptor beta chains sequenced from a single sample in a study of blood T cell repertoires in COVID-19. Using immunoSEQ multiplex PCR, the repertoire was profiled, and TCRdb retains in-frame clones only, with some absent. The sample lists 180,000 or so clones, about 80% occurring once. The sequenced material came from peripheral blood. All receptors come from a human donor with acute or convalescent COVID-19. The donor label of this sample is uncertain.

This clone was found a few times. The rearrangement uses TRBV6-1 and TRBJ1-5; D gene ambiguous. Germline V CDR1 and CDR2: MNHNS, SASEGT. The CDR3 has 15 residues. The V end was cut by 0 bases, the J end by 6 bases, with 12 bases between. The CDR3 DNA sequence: TGTGCCAGCAGTGAAGCGGCGGGGAACGGTCAGCCCCAGCATTTT. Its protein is CASSEAAGNGQPQHF.

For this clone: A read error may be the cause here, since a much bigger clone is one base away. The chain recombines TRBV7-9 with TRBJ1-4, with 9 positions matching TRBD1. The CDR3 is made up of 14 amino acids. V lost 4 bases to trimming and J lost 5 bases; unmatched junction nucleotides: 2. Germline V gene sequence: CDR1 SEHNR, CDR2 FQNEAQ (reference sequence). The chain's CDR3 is CASSSGTGNEKLFF. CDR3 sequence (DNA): TGTGCCAGCAGCTCCGGGACAGGGAATGAAAAACTGTTTTTT.

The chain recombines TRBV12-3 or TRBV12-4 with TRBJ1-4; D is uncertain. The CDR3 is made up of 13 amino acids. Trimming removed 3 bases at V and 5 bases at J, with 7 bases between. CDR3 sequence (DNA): TGTGCCAGCAGTTTTTCGGGGAATGAAAAACTGTTTTTT. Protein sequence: CASSFSGNEKLFF.

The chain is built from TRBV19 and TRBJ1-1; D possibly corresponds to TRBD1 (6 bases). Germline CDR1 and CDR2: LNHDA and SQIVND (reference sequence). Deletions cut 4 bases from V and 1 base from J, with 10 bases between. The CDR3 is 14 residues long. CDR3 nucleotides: TGTGCCAGTAGTAGGACAGCCACGAACACTGAAGCTTTCTTT. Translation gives CASSRTATNTEAFF.

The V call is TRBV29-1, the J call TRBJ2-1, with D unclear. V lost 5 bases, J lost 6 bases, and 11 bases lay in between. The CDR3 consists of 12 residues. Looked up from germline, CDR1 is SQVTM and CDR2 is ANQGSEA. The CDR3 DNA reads TGCAGCGTTCTGGTGGCGGCCAATGAGCAGTTCTTC. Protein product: CSVLVAANEQFF.

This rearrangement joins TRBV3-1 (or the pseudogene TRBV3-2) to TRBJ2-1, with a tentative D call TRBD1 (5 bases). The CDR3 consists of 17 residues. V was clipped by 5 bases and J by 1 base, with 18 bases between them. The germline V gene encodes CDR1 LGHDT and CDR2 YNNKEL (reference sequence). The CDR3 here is CASSSSWGQGSYNEQFF. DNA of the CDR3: TGTGCCAGCAGCTCATCCTGGGGTCAGGGATCCTACAATGAGCAGTTCTTC.

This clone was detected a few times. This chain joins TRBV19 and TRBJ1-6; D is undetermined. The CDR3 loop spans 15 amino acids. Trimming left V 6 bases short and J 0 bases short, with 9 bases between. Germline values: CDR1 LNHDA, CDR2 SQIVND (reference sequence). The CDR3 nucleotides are TGTGCCAGTAGAGTGTCCAGCTCCTATAATTCACCCCTCCACTTT. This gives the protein CASRVSSSYNSPLHF.

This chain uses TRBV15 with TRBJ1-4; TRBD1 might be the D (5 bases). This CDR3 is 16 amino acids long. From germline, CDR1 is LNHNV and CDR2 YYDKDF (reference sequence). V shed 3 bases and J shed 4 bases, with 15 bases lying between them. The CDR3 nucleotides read TGTGCCACCAGCAGCGCGCTGACAGTCAGTAATGAAAAACTGTTTTTT. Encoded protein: CATSSALTVSNEKLFF. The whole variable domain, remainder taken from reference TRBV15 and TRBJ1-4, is DAMVIQNPRYQVTQFGKPVTLSCSQTLNHNVMYWYQQKSSQAPKLLFHYYDKDFNNEADTPDNFQSRRPNTSFCFLDIRSPGLGDTAMYLCATSSALTVSNEKLFFGSGTQLSVL.

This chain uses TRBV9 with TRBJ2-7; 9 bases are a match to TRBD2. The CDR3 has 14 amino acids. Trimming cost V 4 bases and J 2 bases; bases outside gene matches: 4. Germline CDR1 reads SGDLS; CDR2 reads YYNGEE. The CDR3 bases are TGTGCCAGCAGCCCTTGGACTAGCGCCTACGAGCAGTACTTC. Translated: CASSPWTSAYEQYF.

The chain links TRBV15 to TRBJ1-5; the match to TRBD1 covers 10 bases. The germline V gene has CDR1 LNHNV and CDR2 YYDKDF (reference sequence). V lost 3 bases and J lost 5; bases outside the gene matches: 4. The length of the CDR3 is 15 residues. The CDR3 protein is CATSRGTGAYQPQHF. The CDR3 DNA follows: TGTGCCACCAGCAGGGGGACAGGGGCCTATCAGCCCCAGCATTTT.

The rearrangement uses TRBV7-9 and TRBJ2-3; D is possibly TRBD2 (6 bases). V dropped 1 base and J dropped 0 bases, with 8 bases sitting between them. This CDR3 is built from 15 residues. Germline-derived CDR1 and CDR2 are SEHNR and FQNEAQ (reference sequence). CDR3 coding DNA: TGTGCCAGCAGCTTAGTCAGCGGGAGCACAGATACGCAGTATTTT. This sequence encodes CASSLVSGSTDTQYF.

CDR3 sequence: CASSLFSGYSYEQYF. The CDR3 DNA reads TGTGCCAGCAGCTTATTTAGCGGGTACTCCTACGAGCAGTACTTC. The chain has TRBV7-2 and TRBJ2-7; 7 bases fit TRBD2. After removal of 2 bases from V and 0 bases from J, the junction contained 4 bases not matched to a gene. The CDR3 contains 15 residues. Germline V CDR1 and CDR2: SGHTA, FQGNSA.

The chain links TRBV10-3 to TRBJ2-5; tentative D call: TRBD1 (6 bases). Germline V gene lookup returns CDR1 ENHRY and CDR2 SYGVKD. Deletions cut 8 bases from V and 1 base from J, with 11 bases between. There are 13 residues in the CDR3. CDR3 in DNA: TGTGCCATCGGACGGGACATCCAAGAGACCCAGTACTTC. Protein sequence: CAIGRDIQETQYF.

The CDR3 reads CASSWDAGEAFF. CDR3 DNA: TGTGCCAGCAGCTGGGATGCGGGGGAAGCTTTCTTT. The chain joins TRBV11-2 to TRBJ1-1; D not resolved. Looked up from germline, CDR1 is SGHAT and CDR2 is FQNNGV. The CDR3 runs to 12 residues. Trimming took 4 bases from V and 8 from J, leaving 11 bases between them.

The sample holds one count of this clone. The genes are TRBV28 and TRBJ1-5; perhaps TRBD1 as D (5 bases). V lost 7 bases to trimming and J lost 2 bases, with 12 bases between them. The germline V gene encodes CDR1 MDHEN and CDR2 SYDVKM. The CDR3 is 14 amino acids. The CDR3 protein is CASMVDSRNQPQHF. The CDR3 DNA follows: TGTGCCAGCATGGTTGACAGTCGCAATCAGCCCCAGCATTTT.

As DNA, the CDR3 is TGTGCCAGCAGCTTAGTAGGGGGACTAGCAGAGGAGCAGTTCTTC. Translated, it gives CASSLVGGLAEEQFF. This chain joins TRBV7-9 and TRBJ2-1, with TRBD2 identical over 9 bases. Germline values: CDR1 SEHNR, CDR2 FQNEAQ (reference sequence). V was pared by 1 base and J by 10 bases, with 8 bases of the junction left unmatched. The CDR3 extends over 15 amino acids.

This chain's CDR3 is CASSEGPTGASNQPQHF. The CDR3 DNA follows: TGCGCCAGCAGTGAGGGCCCCACAGGTGCTAGCAATCAGCCCCAGCATTTT. The gene calls are TRBV10-2 and TRBJ1-5; a weak D match, TRBD1 (5 bases). V lost 2 bases, J lost 0 bases, and 14 bases lay in between. Germline lookup yields CDR1 WSHSY and CDR2 SAAADI. This CDR3 is built from 17 residues.

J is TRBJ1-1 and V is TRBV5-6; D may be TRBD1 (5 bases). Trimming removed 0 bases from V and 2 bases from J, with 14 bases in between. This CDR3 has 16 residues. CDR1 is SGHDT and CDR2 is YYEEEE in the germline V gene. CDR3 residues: CASSLAFLGHNTEAFF. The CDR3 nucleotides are TGTGCCAGCAGCTTGGCTTTCCTAGGACACAACACTGAAGCTTTCTTT. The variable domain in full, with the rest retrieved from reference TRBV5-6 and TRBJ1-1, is DAGVTQSPTHLIKTRGQQVTLRCSPKSGHDTVSWYQQALGQGPQFIFQYYEEEERQRGNFPDRFSGHQFPNYSSELNVNALLLGDSALYLCASSLAFLGHNTEAFFGQGTRLTVV.

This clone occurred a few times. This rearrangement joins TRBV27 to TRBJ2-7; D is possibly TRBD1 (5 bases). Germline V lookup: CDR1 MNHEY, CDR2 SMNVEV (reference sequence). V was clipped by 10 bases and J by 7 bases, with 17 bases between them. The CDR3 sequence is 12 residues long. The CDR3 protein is CAKVGPGWEQYF. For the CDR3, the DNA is TGTGCCAAAGTGGGCCCAGGGTGGGAGCAGTACTTC.

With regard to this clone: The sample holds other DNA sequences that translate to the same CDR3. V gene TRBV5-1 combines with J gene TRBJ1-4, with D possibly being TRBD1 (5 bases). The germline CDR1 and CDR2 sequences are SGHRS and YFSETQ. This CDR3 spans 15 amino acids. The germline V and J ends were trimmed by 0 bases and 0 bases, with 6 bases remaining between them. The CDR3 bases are TGCGCCAGCAGCTTGGCGGGGGCAACTAATGAAAAACTGTTTTTT. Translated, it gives CASSLAGATNEKLFF.

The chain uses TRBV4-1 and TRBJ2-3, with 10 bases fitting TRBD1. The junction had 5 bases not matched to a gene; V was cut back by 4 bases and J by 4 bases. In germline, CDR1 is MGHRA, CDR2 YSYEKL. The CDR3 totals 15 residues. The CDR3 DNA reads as TGCGCCAGCAGCCCACGGGACAGGGGACCAGATACGCAGTATTTT. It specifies CASSPRDRGPDTQYF.

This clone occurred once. In DNA form, the CDR3 reads TGTGCCAGCAGCTTAGCGGCAGGGGGCGGCTACACCTTC. It specifies CASSLAAGGGYTF. The V and J genes are TRBV7-2 and TRBJ1-2; TRBD1 agrees at 8 bases. The CDR3 runs 13 residues. The V segment lost 0 bases and the J segment 8 bases; nucleotides outside the gene matches: 2. The germline CDR1 and CDR2 sequences are SGHTA and FQGNSA.

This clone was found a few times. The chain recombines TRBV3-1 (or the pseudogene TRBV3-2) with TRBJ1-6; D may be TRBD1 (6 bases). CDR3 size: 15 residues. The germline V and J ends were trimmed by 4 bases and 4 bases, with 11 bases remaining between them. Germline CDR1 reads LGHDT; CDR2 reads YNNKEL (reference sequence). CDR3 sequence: CASSLGQIYNSPLHF. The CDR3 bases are TGTGCCAGCAGCCTCGGACAGATTTATAATTCACCCCTCCACTTT.

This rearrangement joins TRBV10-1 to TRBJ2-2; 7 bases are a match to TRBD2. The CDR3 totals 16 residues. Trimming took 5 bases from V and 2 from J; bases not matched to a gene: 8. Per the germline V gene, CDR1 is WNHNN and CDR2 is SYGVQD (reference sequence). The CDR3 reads CASSPSGTINTGELFF. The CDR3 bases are TGCGCCAGCAGTCCTTCCGGGACTATCAACACCGGGGAGCTGTTTTTT.

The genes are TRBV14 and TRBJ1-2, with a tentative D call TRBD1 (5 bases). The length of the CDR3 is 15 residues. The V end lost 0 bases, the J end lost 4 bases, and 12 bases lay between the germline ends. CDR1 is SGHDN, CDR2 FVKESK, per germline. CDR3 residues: CASSQEHRRSYGYTF. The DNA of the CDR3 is TGTGCCAGCAGCCAAGAACACAGGCGATCCTATGGCTACACCTTC.

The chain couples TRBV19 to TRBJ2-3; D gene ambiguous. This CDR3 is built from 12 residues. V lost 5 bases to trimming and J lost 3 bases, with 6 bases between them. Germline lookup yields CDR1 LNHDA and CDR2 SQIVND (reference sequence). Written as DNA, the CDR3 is TGTGCCAGTAGTTCCCGGACAGATACGCAGTATTTT. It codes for CASSSRTDTQYF.

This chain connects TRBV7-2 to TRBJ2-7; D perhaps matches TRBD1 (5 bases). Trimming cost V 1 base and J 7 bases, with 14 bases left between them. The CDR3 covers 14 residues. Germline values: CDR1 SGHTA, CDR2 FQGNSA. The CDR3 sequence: CASSLVPLPGEQYF. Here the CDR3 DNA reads TGTGCCAGCAGCTTAGTTCCTTTACCAGGGGAGCAGTACTTC.

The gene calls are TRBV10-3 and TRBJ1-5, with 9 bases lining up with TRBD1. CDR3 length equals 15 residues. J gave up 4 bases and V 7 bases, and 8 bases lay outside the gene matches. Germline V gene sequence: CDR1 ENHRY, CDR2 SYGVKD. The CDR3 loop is CAIIQGARKNQPQHF. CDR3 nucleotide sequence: TGTGCCATCATACAGGGGGCGCGTAAAAATCAGCCCCAGCATTTT.

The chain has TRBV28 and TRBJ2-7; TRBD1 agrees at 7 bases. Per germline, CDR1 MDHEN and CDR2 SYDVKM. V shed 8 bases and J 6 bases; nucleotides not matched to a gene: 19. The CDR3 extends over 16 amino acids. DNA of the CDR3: TGTGCCAGCCTCTCCACTGGTAGGGGGCGCCCCGGCGAGCAGTACTTC. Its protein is CASLSTGRGRPGEQYF.